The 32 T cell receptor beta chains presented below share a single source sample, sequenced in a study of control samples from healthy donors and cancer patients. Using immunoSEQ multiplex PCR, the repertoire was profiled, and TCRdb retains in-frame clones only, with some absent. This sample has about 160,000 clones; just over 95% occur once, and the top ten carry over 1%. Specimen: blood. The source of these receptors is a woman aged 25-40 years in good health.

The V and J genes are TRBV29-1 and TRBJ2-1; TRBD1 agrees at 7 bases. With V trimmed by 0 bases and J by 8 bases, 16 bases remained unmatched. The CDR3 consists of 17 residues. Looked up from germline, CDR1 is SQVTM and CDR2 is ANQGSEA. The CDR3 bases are TGCAGCGTTGAAGATCCTCCCGCGAGGGGGCTCATCGATGAGCAGTTCTTC. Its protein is CSVEDPPARGLIDEQFF.

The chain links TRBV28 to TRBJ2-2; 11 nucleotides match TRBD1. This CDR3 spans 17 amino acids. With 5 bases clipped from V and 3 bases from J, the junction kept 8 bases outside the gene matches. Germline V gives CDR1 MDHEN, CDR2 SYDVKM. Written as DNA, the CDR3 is TGTGCCAGCAGTCAGTCGGGGGACAGGGGGGACACCGGGGAGCTGTTTTTT. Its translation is CASSQSGDRGDTGELFF.

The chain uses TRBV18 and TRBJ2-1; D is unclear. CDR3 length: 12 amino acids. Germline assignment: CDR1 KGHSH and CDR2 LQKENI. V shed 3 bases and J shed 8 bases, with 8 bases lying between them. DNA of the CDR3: TGTGCCAGCTCACCTCAGACGGATGAGCAGTTCTTC. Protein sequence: CASSPQTDEQFF.

This CDR3 reads CASSLEGHVNYGYTF. The CDR3 nucleotides are TGCGCCAGCAGCTTGGAAGGGCACGTAAACTATGGCTACACCTTC. The rearrangement joins TRBV5-1 to TRBJ1-2; D gene uncertain. Germline CDR1 reads SGHRS; CDR2 reads YFSETQ. Trimming pared 0 bases from V and 2 bases from J, leaving 11 bases between. The CDR3 has 15 residues.

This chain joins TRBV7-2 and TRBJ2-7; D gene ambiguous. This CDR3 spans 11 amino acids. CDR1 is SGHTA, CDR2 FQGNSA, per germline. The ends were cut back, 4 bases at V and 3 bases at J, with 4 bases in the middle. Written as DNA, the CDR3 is TGTGCCAGCAGCTCCTACTACGAGCAGTACTTC. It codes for CASSSYYEQYF.

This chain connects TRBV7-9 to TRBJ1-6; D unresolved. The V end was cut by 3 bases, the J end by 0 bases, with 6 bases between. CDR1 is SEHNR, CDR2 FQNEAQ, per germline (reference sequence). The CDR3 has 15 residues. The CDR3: CASSFESSYNSPLHF. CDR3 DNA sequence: TGTGCCAGCAGCTTTGAAAGCTCCTATAATTCACCCCTCCACTTT.

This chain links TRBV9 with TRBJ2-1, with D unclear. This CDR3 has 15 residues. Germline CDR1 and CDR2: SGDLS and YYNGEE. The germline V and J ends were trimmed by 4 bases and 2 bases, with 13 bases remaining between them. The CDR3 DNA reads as TGTGCCAGCAGCCCGCGGACCCCCGCCTACAATGAGCAGTTCTTC. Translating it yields CASSPRTPAYNEQFF.

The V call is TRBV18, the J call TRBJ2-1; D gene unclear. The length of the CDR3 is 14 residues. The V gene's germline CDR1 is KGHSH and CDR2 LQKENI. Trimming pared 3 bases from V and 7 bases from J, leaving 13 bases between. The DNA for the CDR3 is TGTGCCAGCTCACCTATTGGACGTACAAATGAGCAGTTCTTC. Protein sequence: CASSPIGRTNEQFF.

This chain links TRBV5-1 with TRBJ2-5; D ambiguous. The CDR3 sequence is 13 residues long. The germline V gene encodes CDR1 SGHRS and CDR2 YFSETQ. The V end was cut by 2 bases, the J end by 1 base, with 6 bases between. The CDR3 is CASSFDSQETQYF. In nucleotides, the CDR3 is TGCGCCAGCAGCTTCGATTCCCAAGAGACCCAGTACTTC.

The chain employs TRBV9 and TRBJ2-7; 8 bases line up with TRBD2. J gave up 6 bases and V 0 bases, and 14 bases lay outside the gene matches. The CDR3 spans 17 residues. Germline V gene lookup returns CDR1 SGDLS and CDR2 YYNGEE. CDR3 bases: TGTGCCAGCAGCGTAGACGCAGCGGGGGTTCGCTCGGGCGAGCAGTACTTC. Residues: CASSVDAAGVRSGEQYF.

The CDR3 reads CASKYTEAFF. CDR3 DNA sequence: TGTGCCAGCAAGTACACTGAAGCTTTCTTT. The J gene is TRBJ1-1, the V gene TRBV28; the D is unclear. Germline loops: CDR1 MDHEN, CDR2 SYDVKM. Trimming stripped 7 bases from V and 3 bases from J, with 3 bases between. There are 10 residues in the CDR3.

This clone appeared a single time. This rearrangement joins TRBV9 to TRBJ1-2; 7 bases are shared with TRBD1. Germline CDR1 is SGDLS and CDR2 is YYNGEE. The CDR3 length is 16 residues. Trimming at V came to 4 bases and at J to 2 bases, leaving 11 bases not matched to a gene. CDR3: CASSFRSGQLNYGYTF. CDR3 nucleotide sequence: TGTGCCAGCAGCTTCCGATCGGGACAGCTAAACTATGGCTACACCTTC. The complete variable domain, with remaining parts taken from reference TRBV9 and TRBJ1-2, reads DSGVTQTPKHLITATGQRVTLRCSPRSGDLSVYWYQQSLDQGLQFLIQYYNGEERAKGNILERFSAQQFPDLHSELNLSSLELGDSALYFCASSFRSGQLNYGYTFGSGTRLTVV.

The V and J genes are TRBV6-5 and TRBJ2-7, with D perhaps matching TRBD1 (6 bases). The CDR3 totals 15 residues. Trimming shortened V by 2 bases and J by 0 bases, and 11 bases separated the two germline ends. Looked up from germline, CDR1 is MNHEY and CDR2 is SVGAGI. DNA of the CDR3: TGTGCCAGCAGTTACGGTAGGGGGAGCTCCTACGAGCAGTACTTC. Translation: CASSYGRGSSYEQYF.

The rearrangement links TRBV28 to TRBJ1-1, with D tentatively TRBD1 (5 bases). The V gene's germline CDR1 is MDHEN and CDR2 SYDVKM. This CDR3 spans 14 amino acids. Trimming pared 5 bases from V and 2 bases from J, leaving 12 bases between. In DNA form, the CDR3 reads TGTGCCAGCAGTCCCCGGGGGTTCAACACTGAAGCTTTCTTT. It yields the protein CASSPRGFNTEAFF.

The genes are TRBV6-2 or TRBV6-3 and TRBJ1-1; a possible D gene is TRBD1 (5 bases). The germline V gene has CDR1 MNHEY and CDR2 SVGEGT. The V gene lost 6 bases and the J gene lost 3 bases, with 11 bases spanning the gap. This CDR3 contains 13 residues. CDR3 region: CASSPDRYTEAFF. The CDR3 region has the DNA TGTGCCAGCAGCCCCGACAGATACACTGAAGCTTTCTTT.

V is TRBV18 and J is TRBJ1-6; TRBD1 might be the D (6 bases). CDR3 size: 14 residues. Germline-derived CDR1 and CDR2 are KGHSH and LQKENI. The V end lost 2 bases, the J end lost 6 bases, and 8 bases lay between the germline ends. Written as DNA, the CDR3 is TGTGCCAGCTCACCATTGGACAGTAATTCACCCCTCCACTTT. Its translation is CASSPLDSNSPLHF.

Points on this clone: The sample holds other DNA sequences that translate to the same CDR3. CDR3 in DNA: TGCAGCGTTGATGAGCAGGGGGGCTACACCTTC. Its translation is CSVDEQGGYTF. The chain carries TRBV29-1 and TRBJ1-2, with a weak D call TRBD1 (6 bases). Per germline, CDR1 SQVTM and CDR2 ANQGSEA. The CDR3 is 11 residues long. Trimming shortened V by 3 bases and J by 8 bases, and 10 bases separated the two germline ends.

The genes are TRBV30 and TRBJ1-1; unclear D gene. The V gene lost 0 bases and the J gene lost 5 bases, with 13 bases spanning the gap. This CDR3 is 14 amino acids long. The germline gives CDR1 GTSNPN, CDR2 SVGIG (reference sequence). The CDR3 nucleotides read TGTGCCTGGAGTGTCCCCATCCGAGGAACTGAAGCTTTCTTT. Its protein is CAWSVPIRGTEAFF.

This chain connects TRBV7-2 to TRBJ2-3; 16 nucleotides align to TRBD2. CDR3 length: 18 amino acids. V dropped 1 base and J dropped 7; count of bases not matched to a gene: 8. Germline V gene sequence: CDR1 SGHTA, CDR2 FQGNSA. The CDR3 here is CASSLVPGLAGGTYTQYF. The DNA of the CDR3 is TGTGCCAGCAGCTTAGTTCCGGGACTAGCGGGAGGGACGTATACGCAGTATTTT.

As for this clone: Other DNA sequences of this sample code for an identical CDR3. CDR3 nucleotide sequence: TGCAGCGTTGAGGGGCCCGAAAGGCCCTACGAGCAGTACTTC. Encoded protein: CSVEGPERPYEQYF. The chain links TRBV29-1 to TRBJ2-7; TRBD1 might be the D (5 bases). CDR1 is SQVTM, CDR2 ANQGSEA, per germline. V lost 3 bases, J lost 2 bases, and 14 bases lay in between. This CDR3 comprises 14 residues.

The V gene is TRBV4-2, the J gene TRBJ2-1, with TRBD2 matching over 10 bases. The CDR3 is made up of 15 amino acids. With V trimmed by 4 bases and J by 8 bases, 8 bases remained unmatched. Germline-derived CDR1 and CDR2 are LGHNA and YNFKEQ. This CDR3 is CASSRVAGGEYEQFF. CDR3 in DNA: TGTGCCAGCAGCCGAGTAGCGGGGGGCGAATATGAGCAGTTCTTC.

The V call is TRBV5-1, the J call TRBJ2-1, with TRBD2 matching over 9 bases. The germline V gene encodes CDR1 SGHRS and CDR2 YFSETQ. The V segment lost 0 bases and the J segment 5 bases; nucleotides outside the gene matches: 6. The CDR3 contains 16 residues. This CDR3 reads CASSLAAGGYDNEQFF. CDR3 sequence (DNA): TGCGCCAGCAGCTTGGCGGCGGGGGGGTATGACAATGAGCAGTTCTTC.

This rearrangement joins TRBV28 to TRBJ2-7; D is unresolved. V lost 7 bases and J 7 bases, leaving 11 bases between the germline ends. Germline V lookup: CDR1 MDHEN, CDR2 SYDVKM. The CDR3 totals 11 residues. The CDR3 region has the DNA TGTGCCAGCACCCTAGGGCGTGAGCAGTACTTC. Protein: CASTLGREQYF.

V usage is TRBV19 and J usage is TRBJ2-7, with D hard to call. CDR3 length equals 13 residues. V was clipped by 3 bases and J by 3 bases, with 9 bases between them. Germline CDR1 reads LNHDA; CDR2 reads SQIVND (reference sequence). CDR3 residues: CASSIGTNYEQYF. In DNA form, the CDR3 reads TGTGCCAGTAGTATCGGTACCAACTACGAGCAGTACTTC.

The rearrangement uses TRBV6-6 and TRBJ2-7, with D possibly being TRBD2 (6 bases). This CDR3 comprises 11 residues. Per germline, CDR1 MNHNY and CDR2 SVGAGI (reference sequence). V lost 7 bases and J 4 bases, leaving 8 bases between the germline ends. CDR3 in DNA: TGTGCCAGCACCCGGGAGTACGAGCAGTACTTC. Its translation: CASTREYEQYF.

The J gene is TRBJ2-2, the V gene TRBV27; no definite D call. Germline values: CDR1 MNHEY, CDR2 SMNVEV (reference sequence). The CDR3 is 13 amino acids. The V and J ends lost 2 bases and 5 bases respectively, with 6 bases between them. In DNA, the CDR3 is TGTGCCAGCAGTTTAGAAGGGACCGGGGAGCTGTTTTTT. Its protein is CASSLEGTGELFF.

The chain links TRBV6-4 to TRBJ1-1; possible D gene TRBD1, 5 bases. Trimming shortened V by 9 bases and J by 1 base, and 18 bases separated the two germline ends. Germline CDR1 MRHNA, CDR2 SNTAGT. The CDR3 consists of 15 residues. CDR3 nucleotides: TGTGCCAGTAGCCGGACGTGGGGGGGGAACACTGAAGCTTTCTTT. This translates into CASSRTWGGNTEAFF.

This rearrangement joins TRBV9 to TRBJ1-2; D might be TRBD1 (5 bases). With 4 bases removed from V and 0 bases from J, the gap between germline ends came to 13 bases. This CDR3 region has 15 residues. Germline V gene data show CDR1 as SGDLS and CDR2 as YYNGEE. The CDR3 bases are TGTGCCAGCAGCCCAGCGGGGGGAGCTAACTATGGCTACACCTTC. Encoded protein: CASSPAGGANYGYTF.

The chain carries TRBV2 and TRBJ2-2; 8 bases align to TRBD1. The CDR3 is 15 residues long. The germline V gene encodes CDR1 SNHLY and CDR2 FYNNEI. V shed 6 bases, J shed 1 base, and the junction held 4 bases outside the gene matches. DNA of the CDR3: TGTGCCAGCAGCCTGACAGGGGTGAACACCGGGGAGCTGTTTTTT. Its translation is CASSLTGVNTGELFF.

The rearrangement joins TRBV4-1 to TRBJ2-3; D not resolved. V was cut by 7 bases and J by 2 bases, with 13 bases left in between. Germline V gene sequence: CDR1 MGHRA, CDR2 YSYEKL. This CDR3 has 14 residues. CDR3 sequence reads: CASTFLPFTDTQYF. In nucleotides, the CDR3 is TGCGCCAGCACCTTTTTGCCATTCACAGATACGCAGTATTTT.

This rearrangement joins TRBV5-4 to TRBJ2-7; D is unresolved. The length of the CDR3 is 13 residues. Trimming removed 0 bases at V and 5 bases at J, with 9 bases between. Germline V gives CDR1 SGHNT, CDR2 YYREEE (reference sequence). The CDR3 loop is CASSLGLGDEQYF. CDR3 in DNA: TGTGCCAGCAGCTTGGGACTTGGGGACGAGCAGTACTTC.

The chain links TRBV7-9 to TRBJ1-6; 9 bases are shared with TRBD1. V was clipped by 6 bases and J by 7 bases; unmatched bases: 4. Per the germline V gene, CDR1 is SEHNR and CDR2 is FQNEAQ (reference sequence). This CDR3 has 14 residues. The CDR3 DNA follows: TGTGCCAGCAGGGGGACAGGGCCAAATTCACCCCTCCACTTT. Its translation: CASRGTGPNSPLHF.